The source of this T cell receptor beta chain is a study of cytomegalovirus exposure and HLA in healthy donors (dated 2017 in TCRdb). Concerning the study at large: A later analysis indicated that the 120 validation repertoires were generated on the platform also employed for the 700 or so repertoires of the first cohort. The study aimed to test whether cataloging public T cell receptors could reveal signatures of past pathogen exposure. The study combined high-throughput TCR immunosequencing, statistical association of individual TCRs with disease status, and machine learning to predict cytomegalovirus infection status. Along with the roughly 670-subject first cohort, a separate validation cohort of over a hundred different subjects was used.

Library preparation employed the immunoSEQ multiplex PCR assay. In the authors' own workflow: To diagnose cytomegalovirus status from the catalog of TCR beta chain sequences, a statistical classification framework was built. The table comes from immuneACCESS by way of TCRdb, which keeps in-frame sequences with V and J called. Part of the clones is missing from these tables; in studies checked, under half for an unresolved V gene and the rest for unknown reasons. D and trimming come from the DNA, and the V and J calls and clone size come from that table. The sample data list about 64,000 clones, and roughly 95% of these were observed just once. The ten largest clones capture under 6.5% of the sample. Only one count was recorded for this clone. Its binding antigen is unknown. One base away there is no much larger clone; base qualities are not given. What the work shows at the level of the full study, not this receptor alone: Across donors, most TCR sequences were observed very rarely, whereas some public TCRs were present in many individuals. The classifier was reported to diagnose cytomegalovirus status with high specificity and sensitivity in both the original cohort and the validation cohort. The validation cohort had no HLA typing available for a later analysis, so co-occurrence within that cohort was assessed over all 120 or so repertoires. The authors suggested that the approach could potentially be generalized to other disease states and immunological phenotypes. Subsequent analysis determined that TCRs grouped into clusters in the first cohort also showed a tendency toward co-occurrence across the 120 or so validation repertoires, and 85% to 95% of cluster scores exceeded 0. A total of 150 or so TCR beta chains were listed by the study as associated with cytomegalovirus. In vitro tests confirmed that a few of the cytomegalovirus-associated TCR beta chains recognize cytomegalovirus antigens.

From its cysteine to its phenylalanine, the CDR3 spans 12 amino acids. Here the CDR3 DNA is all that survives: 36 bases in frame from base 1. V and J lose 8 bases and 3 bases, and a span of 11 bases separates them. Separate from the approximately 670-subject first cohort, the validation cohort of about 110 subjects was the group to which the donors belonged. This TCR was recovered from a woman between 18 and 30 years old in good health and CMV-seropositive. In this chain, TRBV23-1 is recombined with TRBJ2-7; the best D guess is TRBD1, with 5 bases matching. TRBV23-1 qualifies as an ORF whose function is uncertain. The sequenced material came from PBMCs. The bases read TGCGCCAGCGAAGGACACAACTACGAGCAGTACTTC. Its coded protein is CASEGHNYEQYF.